This is a list of T cell receptor beta chains from one sample in a study of early T cells in non-severe SARS-CoV-2 infection. TCRdb used MiXCR to reprocess the 5' RACE reads, holding one entry per CDR3 protein. Among about 80,000 distinct CDR3 sequences listed, 11% to 15% were seen once. Sequences were obtained from whole blood. Receptors originate from an adult who was a healthcare worker with PCR-confirmed SARS-CoV-2 infection or an uninfected control (not recorded which). The CDR3 runs from the conserved cysteine through the conserved F or W. Rows may omit the clone size; those that give it use once, few, many or a size class.

clone size,V gene,CDR3 protein
NA,TRBV5-1,CASSLEPNTEAFF
few,TRBV20-1,CSAWRTGLNNEQFF
few,TRBV18,CASSPPAANTEAFF
few,TRBV9,CASSVVAAPANTGELFF
NA,TRBV5-1,CASSLEQPGETQYF
many,TRBV5-4,CASSLGRGQETQYF
NA,TRBV19,CASSTTGTPDDEQYF
few,TRBV7-2,CASSLGVHNEQFF
many,TRBV12-3/TRBV12-4,CASSSQPGLSSYNSPLHF
NA,TRBV3-1,CASSQVRGVEQYF
few,TRBV11-3,CASSLGTEGITDTQYF
many,TRBV9,CTARGSTEAFF
few,TRBV28,CASTLGGRDEQYF
NA,TRBV6-5,CASSYSGQTSPLHF
NA,TRBV4-2,CASSQSTGTGVEKLFF
NA,TRBV10-3,CASRDRTDRGEQYF
many,TRBV6-2/TRBV6-3,CAGGNRSYNEQFF
few,TRBV9,CASSAKTGTGNTIYF
few,TRBV29-1,CSTTGTGNYEQYF
NA,TRBV7-3,CASSLGGQENTIYF
many,TRBV10-3,CAIRSLSFHEQYF
NA,TRBV6-1,CASSVDMGETQYF
NA,TRBV7-2,CASSFLPQLQNEKLFF
few,TRBV28,CASSFLNDRANTEAFF
NA,TRBV18,CASSQNRETNYGYTF
NA,TRBV4-1,CASSQTIDREQEYEQYF
NA,TRBV29-1,CSVVRDRGTTNEKLFF
few,TRBV7-8,CASSRSGASYNEQFF
NA,TRBV9,CASSVAGLPTQYF
NA,TRBV7-2,CASGEQGANSPLHF
NA,TRBV7-9,CASSLDPDRNSPLHF
many,TRBV11-2,CASSLNLGEGYTF